This T cell receptor beta chain comes out of a study of cytomegalovirus exposure and HLA in healthy donors. Study-wide results and caveats: The study dropped some indistinguishable V segments, TRBV6-2 and TRBV6-3 among them. Sequencing likely produced, as an artifact, a cluster of highly shared sequence variants.

On this clone: Its antigen is not identified. An end of the junction differs from the germline gene, which may be a read error.

The primer mix had 60 Vbeta and 13 Jbeta primers. Here immunoSEQ multiplex PCR was the method, and the copy in TCRdb shows in-frame clones only, minus some. The table includes around 100,000 clones, roughly 80% detected once. This CDR3 region has 12 residues. Germline V lookup: CDR1 SGHRS, CDR2 YFSETQ. The sample taken for sequencing was PBMCs. The sequence was obtained from a man between 40 and 49 years old in good health and CMV-seronegative. The V and J genes are TRBV5-1 and TRBJ1-6; D is unresolved. CDR3 in DNA: TGTGCCAGCAGCTTTCAGAATTCACCCCTCCACTTT. Protein: CASSFQNSPLHF.